The 4 T cell receptor beta chains below were found in one sample sequenced in a study of T cell responses to AZD1222 COVID-19 vaccine. TCRdb's table, derived via immunoSEQ multiplex PCR, lists solely in-frame clones and lacks some. The table records about 170,000 clones, about 92% of them present only once. Material: peripheral blood, obtained on day 0 of AZD1222 vaccination. Source of these receptors: an adult in good health.

This clone was recorded a few times. The chain joins TRBV19 to TRBJ1-1, with 8 bases fitting TRBD1. This CDR3 has 15 amino acids. Per germline, CDR1 LNHDA and CDR2 SQIVND (reference sequence). Trimming cost V 1 base and J 5 bases; bases outside gene matches: 6. The CDR3 region is CASSIVDRARTEAFF. The CDR3 nucleotides read TGTGCCAGTAGTATAGTGGACAGGGCAAGGACTGAAGCTTTCTTT.

In its sample, this clone was seen once. This chain links TRBV7-9 with TRBJ2-5; D call uncertain. Germline-derived CDR1 and CDR2 are SEHNR and FQNEAQ (reference sequence). The ends were cut back, 6 bases at V and 2 bases at J, with 13 bases in the middle. The CDR3 covers 14 residues. CDR3 region: CASRSLGRQETQYF. CDR3 DNA sequence: TGTGCCAGCAGATCATTGGGCAGGCAAGAGACCCAGTACTTC.

This clone has a handful of counts. The chain is built from TRBV10-1 and TRBJ2-5, with no clear D. The V end lost 0 bases, the J end lost 4 bases, and 18 bases lay between the germline ends. Germline V lookup: CDR1 WNHNN, CDR2 SYGVQD (reference sequence). The CDR3 extends over 17 amino acids. The CDR3 here is CASSESFGEARTETQYF. CDR3 bases: TGCGCCAGCAGTGAGTCGTTTGGTGAAGCGAGAACAGAGACCCAGTACTTC.

V usage is TRBV19 and J usage is TRBJ2-3; 12 nucleotides agree with TRBD1. Trimming removed 5 bases from V and 4 bases from J; junction bases left unmatched: 7. This CDR3 has 16 residues. In germline, CDR1 is LNHDA, CDR2 SQIVND (reference sequence). The CDR3 DNA reads TGTGCCAGTAGTCGGCAGGGACAGGGGGCCTCAGATACGCAGTATTTT. It codes for CASSRQGQGASDTQYF.